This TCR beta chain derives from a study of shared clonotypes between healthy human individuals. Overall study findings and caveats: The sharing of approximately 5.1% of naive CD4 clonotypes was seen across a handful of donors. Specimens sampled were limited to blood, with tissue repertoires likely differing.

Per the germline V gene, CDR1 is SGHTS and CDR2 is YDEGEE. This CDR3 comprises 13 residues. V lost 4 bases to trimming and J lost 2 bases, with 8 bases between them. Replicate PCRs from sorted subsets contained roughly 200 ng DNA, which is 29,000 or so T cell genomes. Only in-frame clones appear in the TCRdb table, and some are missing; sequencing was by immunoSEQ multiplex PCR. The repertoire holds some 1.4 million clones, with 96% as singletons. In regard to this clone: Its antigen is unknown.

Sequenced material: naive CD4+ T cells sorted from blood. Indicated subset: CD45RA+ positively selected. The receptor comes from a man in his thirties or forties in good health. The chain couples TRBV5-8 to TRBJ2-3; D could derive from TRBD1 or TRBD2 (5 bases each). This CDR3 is CASSLGTTDTQYF. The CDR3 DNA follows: TGTGCCAGCAGCCTCGGGACCACAGATACGCAGTATTTT. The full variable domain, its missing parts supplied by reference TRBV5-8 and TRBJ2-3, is EAGVTQSPTHLIKTRGQQATLRCSPISGHTSVYWYQQALGLGLQFLLWYDEGEERNRGNFPPRFSGRQFPNYSSELNVNALELEDSALYLCASSLGTTDTQYFGPGTRLTVL.